This TCR beta chain came from a study of shared clonotypes between healthy human individuals. Background on the study: The plates for each donor numbered three CD4 naive, three CD4 memory, two CD8 naive and one CD8 memory. Findings of the study overall: Memory subsets had estimated richness that was generally smaller than that of naive subsets.

Per germline, CDR1 SGHAT and CDR2 FQNNGV. The CDR3 is 18 amino acids. V was clipped by 0 bases and J by 10 bases; unmatched bases: 18. Remarks on this clone: No antigen is known for it.

Assay: immunoSEQ multiplex PCR; the TCRdb copy retains only in-frame clones and omits some. The table includes about 2,500,000 clones, approximately 92% detected once. Material for sequencing was naive CD4+ T cells sorted from blood. Specified subset: CD45RA+ positively selected. This chain joins TRBV11-2 and TRBJ2-1, with 7 bases aligning to TRBD2. This receptor was identified in a man in his late teens or twenties in good health. CDR3 bases: TGTGCCAGCAGCTTAGACATTCCTGGCGGGAGTTTATCAGTGGAGCAGTTCTTC. It specifies CASSLDIPGGSLSVEQFF. The full variable domain, its missing parts supplied by reference TRBV11-2 and TRBJ2-1, is EAGVAQSPRYKIIEKRQSVAFWCNPISGHATLYWYQQILGQGPKLLIQFQNNGVVDDSQLPKDRFSAERLKGVDSTLKIQPAKLEDSAVYLCASSLDIPGGSLSVEQFFGPGTRLTVL.